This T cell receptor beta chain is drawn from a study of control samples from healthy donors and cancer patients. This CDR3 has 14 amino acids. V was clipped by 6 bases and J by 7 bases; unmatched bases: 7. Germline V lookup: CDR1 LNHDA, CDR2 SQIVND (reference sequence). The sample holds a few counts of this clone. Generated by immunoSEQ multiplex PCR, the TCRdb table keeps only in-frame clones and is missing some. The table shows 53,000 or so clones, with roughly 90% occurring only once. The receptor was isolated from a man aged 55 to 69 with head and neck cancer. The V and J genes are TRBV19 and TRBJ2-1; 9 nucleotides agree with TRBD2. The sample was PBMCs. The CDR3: CASRSPGLANEQFF. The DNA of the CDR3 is TGTGCCAGTAGATCGCCGGGACTAGCTAATGAGCAGTTCTTC.